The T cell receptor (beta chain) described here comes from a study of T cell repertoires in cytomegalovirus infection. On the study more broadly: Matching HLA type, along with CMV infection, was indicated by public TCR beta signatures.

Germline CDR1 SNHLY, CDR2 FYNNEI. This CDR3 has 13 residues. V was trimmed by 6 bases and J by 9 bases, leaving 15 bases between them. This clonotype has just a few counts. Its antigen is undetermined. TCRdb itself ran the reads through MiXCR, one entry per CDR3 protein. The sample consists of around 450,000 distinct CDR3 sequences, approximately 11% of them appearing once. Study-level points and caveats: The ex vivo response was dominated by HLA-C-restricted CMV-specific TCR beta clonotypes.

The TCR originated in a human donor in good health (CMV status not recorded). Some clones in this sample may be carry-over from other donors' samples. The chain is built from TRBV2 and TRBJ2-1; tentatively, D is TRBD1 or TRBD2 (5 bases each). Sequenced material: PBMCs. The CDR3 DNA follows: TGTGCCAGCAGCGCCTCCTTGGGGGTTGAGCAGTTCTTC. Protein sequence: CASSASLGVEQFF.